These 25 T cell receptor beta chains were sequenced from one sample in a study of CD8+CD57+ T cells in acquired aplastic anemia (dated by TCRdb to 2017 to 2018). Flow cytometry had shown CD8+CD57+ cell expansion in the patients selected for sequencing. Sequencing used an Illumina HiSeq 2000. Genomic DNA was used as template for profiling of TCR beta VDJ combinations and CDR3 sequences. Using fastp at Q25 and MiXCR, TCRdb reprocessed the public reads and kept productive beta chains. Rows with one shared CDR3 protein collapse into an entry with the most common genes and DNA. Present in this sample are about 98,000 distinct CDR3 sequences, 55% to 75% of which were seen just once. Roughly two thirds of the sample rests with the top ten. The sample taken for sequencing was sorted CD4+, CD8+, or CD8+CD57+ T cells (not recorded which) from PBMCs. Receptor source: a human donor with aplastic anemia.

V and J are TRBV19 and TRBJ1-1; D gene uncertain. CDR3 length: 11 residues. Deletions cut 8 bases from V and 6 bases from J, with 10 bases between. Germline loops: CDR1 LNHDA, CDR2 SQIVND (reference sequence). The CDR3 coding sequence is TGTGCCAGTCTTGGGTGGTCTGAAGCTTTCTTT. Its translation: CASLGWSEAFF.

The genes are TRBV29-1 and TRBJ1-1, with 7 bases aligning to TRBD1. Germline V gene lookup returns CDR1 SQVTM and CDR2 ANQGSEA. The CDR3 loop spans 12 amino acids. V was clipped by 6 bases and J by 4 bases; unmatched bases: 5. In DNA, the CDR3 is TGCAGCGTGGTTACAGGGGCCACTGAAGCTTTCTTT. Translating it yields CSVVTGATEAFF.

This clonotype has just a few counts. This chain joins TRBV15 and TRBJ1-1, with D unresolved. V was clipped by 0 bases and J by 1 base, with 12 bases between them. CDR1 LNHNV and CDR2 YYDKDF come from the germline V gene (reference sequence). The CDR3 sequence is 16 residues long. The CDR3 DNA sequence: TGTGCCACCAGCAGAGACCCCCGACTTGGGAACACTGAAGCTTTCTTT. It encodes CATSRDPRLGNTEAFF.

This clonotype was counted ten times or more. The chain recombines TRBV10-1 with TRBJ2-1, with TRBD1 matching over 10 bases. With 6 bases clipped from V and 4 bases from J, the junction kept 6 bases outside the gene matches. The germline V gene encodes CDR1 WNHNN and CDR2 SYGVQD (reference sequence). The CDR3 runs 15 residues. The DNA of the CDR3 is TGCGCCAGCAGCAACGGACAGGGGGATTACAATGAGCAGTTCTTC. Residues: CASSNGQGDYNEQFF.

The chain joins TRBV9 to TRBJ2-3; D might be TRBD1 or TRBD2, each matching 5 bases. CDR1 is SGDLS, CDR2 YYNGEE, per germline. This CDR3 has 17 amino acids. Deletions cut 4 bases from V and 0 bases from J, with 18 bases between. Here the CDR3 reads CASSPRRGTLSTDTQYF. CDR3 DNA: TGTGCCAGCAGCCCCAGACGGGGCACCCTTAGCACAGATACGCAGTATTTT.

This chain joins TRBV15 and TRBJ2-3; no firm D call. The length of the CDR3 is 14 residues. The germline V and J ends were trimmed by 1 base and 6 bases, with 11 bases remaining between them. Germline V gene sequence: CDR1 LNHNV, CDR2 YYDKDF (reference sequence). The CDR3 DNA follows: TGTGCCACCAGCAGAGGGCGACCTCCCGATACGCAGTATTTT. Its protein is CATSRGRPPDTQYF.

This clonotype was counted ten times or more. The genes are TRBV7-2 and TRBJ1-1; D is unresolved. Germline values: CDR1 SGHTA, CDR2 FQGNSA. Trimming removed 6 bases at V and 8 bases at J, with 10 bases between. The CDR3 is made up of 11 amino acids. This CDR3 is CASSSLREAFF. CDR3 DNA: TGTGCCAGCAGTTCCCTGAGGGAAGCTTTCTTT.

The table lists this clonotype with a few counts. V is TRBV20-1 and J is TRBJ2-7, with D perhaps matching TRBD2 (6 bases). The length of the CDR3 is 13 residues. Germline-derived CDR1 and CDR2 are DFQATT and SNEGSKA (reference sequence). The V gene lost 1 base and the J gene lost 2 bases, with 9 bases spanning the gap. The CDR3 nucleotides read TGCAGTGCTAGAGTGGGCGGGACCTACGAGCAGTACTTC. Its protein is CSARVGGTYEQYF.

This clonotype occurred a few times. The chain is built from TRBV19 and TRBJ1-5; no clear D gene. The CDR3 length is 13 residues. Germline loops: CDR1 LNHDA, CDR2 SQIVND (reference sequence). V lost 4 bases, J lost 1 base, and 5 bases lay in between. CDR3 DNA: TGTGCCAGTAGTAGAAGGAGCAATCAGCCCCAGCATTTT. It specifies CASSRRSNQPQHF. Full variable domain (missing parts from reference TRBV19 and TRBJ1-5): DGGITQSPKYLFRKEGQNVTLSCEQNLNHDAMYWYRQDPGQGLRLIYYSQIVNDFQKGDIAEGYSVSREKKESFPLTVTSAQKNPTAFYLCASSRRSNQPQHFGDGTRLSIL.

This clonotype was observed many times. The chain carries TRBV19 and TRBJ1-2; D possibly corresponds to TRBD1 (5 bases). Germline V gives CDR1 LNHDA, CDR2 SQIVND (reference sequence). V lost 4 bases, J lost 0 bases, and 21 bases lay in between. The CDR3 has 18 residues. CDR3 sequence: CASSTAHIQGLSNYGYTF. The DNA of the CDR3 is TGTGCCAGTAGTACCGCGCATATCCAGGGCCTTTCTAACTATGGCTACACCTTC.

The CDR3 loop reads CSTGLNYGYTF. In DNA form, the CDR3 reads TGCAGCACGGGACTCAATTATGGCTACACCTTC. The chain joins TRBV29-1 to TRBJ1-2, with a tentative D call TRBD1 (5 bases). Between the trimmed V and J ends, which lost 8 bases and 5 bases, there was a span of 12 bases. The CDR3 loop spans 11 amino acids. The germline gives CDR1 SQVTM, CDR2 ANQGSEA.

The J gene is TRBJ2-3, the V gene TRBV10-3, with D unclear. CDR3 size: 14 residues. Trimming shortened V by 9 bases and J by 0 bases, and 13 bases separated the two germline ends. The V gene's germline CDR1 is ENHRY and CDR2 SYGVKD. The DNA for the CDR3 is TGTGCCATTTTCGAGTGGACCAGCACAGATACGCAGTATTTT. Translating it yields CAIFEWTSTDTQYF.

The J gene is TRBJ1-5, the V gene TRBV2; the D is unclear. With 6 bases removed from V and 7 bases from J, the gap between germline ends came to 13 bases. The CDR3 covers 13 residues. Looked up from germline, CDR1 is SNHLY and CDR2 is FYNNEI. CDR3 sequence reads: CASREYAGQPQHF. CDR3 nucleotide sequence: TGTGCCAGCAGAGAATACGCAGGCCAGCCCCAGCATTTT.

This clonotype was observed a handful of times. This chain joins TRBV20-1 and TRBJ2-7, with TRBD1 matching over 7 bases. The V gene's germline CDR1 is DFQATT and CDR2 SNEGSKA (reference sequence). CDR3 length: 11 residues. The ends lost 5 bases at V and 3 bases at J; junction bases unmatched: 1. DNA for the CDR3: TGCAGTGCTGGGGACAGCTACGAGCAGTACTTC. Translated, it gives CSAGDSYEQYF.

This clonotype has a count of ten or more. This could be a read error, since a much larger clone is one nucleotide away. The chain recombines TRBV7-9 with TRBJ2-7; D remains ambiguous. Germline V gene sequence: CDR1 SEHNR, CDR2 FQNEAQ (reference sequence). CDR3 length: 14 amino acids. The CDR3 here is CASSRPRLSYKQYF. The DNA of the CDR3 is TGTGCCAGCAGCCGACCTCGGTTGTCCTACAAGCAGTACTTC.

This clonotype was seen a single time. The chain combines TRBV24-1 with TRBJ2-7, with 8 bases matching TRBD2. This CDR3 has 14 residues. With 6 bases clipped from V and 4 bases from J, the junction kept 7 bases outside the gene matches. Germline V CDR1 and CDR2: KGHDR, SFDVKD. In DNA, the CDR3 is TGTGCCACCAGTCTCAGCGGGAGTGGTTACGAGCAGTACTTC. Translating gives CATSLSGSGYEQYF.

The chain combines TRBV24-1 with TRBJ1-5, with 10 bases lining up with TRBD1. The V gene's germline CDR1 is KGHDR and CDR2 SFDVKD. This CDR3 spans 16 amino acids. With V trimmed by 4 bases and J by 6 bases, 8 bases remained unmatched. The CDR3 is CATSDTGTGEVQPQHF. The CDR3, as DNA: TGTGCCACCAGTGACACCGGGACAGGGGAGGTTCAGCCCCAGCATTTT.

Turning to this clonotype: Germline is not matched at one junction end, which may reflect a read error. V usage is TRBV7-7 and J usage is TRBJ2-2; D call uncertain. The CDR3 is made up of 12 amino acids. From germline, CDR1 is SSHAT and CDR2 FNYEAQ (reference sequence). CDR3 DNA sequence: TGTGCTAGCAGCCCCCCGACCGGGGAGCTGTTTTTT. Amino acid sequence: CASSPPTGELFF.

The CDR3 DNA follows: TGCAGTGCTAGAGATACATACAGTGTGAATCAGCCCCAGCATTTT. This sequence encodes CSARDTYSVNQPQHF. The gene calls are TRBV20-1 and TRBJ1-5; D is unresolved. Germline V gene lookup returns CDR1 DFQATT and CDR2 SNEGSKA (reference sequence). With 0 bases removed from V and 4 bases from J, the gap between germline ends came to 13 bases. This CDR3 has 15 residues.

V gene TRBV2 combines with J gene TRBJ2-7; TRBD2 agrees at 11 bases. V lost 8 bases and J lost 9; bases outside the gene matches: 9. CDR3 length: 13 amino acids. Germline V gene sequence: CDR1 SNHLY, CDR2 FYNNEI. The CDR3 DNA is TGTGCCAGCCGACTAGCGGGGCAACAGAGGCAGTACTTC. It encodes CASRLAGQQRQYF.

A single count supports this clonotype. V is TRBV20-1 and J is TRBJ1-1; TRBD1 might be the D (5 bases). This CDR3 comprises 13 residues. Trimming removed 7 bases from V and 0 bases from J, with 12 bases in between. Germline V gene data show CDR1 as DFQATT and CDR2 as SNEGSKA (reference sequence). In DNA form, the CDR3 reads TGCAGTGTCATACAGGTGATGAACACTGAAGCTTTCTTT. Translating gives CSVIQVMNTEAFF.

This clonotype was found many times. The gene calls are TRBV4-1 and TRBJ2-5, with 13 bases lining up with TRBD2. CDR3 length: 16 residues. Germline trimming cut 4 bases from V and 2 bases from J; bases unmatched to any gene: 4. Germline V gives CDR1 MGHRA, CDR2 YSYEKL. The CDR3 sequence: CASSLGLAGDQETQYF. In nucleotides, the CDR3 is TGCGCCAGCAGCCTTGGACTAGCGGGAGATCAAGAGACCCAGTACTTC.

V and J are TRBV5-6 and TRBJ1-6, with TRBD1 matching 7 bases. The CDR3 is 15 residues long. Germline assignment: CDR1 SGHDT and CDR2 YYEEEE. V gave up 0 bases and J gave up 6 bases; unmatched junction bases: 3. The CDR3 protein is CASSLDWDSNSPLHF. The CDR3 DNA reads TGTGCCAGCAGCTTGGATTGGGACAGTAATTCACCCCTCCACTTT.

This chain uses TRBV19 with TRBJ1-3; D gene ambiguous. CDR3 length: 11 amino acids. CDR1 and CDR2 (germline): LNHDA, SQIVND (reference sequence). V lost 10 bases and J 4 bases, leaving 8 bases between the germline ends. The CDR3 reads CATHKGNTIYF. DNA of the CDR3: TGTGCCACTCACAAGGGAAACACCATATATTTT.

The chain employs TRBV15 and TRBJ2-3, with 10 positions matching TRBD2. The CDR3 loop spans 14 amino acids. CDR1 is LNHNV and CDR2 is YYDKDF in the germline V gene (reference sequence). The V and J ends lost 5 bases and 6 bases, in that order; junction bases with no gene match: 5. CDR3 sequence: CATSDQRGGDTQYF. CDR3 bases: TGTGCCACCAGCGACCAGCGGGGGGGCGATACGCAGTATTTT.